This TCR beta chain was recorded in a study of blood T cells in healthy people across ages. On the study more broadly: About one barcoded beta molecule per two T cells was captured by template switching.

A J-beta primer mix and a sample-barcoded 5' primer were used in a second PCR of about 7 to 12 cycles. A template-switch adaptor containing 12 random nucleotides labeled each cDNA molecule. TCRdb ran MiXCR on the 5' RACE reads and lists one entry per CDR3 protein. The table lists about 1.8 million distinct CDR3 sequences, around 48% of them singletons. In regard to this clonotype: Its specificity is unknown.

Every sample yielded at least 6.5 million isolated PBMCs. Study conclusions and caveats: Diversity estimates drawn from one million T cells were deemed underestimates.

V lost 0 bases to trimming and J lost 1 base, with 13 bases between them. From germline, CDR1 is MGHRA and CDR2 YSYEKL. The length of the CDR3 is 16 residues. This TCR came from a woman aged 40 to 50 in good health. Specimen: blood. The chain combines TRBV4-1 with TRBJ2-7; D tentatively reads TRBD1 or TRBD2 (5 bases each). The CDR3 region is CASSQDGTDPSYEQYF. In DNA form, the CDR3 reads TGCGCCAGCAGCCAAGACGGGACGGATCCATCCTACGAGCAGTACTTC.